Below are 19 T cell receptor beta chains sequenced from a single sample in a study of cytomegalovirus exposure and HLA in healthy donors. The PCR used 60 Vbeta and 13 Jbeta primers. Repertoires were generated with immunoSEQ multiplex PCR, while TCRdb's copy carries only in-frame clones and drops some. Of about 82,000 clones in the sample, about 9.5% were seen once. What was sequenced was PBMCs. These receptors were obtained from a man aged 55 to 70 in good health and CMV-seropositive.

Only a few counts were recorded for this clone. The CDR3 sequence is CASSSKGGNQPQHF. In nucleotides, the CDR3 is TGTGCCAGCAGCAGCAAAGGGGGCAATCAGCCCCAGCATTTT. The chain has TRBV13 and TRBJ1-5, with D possibly TRBD1 on 5 matching bases. Germline-derived CDR1 and CDR2 are PRHDT and FYEKMQ (reference sequence). The CDR3 runs to 14 residues. The germline V and J ends were trimmed by 5 bases and 2 bases, with 10 bases remaining between them.

The CDR3 nucleotides are TGTGCCAGCAGCCCGACACTGAACACCGGGGAGCTGTTTTTT. It codes for CASSPTLNTGELFF. V and J are TRBV7-3 and TRBJ2-2; D gene unclear. In germline, CDR1 is SGHTA, CDR2 FQGTGA. The CDR3 loop spans 14 amino acids. The ends were cut back, 5 bases at V and 1 base at J, with 8 bases in the middle.

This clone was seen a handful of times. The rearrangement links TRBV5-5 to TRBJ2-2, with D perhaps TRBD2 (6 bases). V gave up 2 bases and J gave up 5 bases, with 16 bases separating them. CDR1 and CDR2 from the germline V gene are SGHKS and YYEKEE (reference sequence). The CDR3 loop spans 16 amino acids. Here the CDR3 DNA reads TGTGCCAGCAGCTTTTTTAACGGGGGTATAACCGGGGAGCTGTTTTTT. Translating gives CASSFFNGGITGELFF.

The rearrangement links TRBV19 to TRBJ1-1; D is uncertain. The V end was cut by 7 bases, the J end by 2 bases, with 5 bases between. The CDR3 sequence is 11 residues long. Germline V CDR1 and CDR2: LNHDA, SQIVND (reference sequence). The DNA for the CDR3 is TGTGCCAGTATGACTAACACTGAAGCTTTCTTT. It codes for CASMTNTEAFF. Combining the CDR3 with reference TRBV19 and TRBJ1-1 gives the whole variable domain DGGITQSPKYLFRKEGQNVTLSCEQNLNHDAMYWYRQDPGQGLRLIYYSQIVNDFQKGDIAEGYSVSREKKESFPLTVTSAQKNPTAFYLCASMTNTEAFFGQGTRLTVV.

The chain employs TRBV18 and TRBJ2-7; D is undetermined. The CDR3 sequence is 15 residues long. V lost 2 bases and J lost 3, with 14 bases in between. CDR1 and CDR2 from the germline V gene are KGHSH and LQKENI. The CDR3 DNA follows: TGTGCCAGCTCACCAGTCGATGGCGGCATCTACGAGCAGTACTTC. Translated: CASSPVDGGIYEQYF.

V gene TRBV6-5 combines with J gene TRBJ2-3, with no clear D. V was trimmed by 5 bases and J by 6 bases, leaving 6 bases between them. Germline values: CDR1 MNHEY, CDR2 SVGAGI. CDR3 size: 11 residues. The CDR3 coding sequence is TGTGCCAGCAGTCAACAGGATACGCAGTATTTT. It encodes CASSQQDTQYF.

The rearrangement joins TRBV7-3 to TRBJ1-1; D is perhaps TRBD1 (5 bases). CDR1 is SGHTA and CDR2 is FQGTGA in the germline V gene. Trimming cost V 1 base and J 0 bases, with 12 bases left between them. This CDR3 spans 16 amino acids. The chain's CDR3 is CASSLRGGGVNTEAFF. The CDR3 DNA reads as TGTGCCAGCAGCTTAAGGGGCGGGGGGGTGAACACTGAAGCTTTCTTT.

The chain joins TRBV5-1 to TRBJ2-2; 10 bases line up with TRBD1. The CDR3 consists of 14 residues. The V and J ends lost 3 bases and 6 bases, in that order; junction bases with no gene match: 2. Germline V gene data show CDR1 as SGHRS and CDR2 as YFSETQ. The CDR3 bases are TGCGCCAGCAGCTCAGGACAGGGGGCCGGGGAGCTGTTTTTT. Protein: CASSSGQGAGELFF.

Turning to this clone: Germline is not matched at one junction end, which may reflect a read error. The CDR3 region is CAGSFKDISTNEKLFF. CDR3 DNA sequence: TGTGCCGGCAGCTTCAAGGACATTTCAACTAATGAAAAACTGTTTTTT. The gene calls are TRBV7-9 and TRBJ1-4; D may be TRBD1 (5 bases). The CDR3 runs to 16 residues. Germline values: CDR1 SEHNR, CDR2 FQNEAQ (reference sequence).

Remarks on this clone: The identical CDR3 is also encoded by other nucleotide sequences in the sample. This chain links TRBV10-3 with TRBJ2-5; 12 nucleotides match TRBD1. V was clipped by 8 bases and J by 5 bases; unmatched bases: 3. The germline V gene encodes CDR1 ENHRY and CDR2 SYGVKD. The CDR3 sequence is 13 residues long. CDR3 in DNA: TGTGCCATCCGGGACAGGGGGCGTGAGACCCAGTACTTC. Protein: CAIRDRGRETQYF.

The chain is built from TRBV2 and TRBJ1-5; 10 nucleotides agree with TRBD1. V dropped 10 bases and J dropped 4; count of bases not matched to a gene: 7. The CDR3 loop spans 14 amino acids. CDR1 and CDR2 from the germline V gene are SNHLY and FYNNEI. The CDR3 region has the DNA TGTGCCACCTTGGGACAGGGGAAGAATCAGCCCCAGCATTTT. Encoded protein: CATLGQGKNQPQHF.

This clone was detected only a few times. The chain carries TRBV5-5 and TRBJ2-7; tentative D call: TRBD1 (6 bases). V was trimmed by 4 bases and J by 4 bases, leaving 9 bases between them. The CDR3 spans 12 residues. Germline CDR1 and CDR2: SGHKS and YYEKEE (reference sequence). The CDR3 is CASSPQGYEQYV. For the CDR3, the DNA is TGTGCCAGCAGCCCCCAGGGGTACGAGCAGTACGTC.

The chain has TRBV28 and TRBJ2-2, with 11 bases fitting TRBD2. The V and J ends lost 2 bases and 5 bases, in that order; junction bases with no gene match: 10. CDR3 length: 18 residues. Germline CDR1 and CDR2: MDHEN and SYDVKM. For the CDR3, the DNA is TGTGCCAGCAGTTTAGGGGCTAGCGGGAGGAGAGGGACCGGGGAGCTGTTTTTT. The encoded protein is CASSLGASGRRGTGELFF.

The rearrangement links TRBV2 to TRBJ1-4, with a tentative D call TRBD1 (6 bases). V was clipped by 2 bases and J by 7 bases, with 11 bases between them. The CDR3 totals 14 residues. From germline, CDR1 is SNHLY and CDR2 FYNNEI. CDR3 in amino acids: CASSESRGGEKLFF. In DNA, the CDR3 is TGTGCCAGCAGTGAATCCAGGGGTGGTGAAAAACTGTTTTTT.

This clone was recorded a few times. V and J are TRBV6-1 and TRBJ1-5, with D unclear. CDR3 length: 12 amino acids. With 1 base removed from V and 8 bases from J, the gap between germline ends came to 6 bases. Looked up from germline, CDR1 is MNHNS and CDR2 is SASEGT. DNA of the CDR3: TGTGCCAGCAGTGAAGAGGAGAAGCCCCAGCATTTT. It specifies CASSEEEKPQHF.

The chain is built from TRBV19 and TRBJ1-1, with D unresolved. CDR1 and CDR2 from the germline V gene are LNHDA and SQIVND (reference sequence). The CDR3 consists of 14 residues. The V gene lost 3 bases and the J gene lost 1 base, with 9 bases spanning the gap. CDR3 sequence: CASSIGRENTEAFF. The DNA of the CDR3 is TGTGCCAGTAGTATCGGTAGAGAGAACACTGAAGCTTTCTTT.

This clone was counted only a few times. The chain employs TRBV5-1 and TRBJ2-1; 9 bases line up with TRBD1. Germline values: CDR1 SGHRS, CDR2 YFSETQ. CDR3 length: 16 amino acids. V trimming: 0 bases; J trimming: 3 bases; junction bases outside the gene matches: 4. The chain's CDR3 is CASSLAPGQGYNEQFF. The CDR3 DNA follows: TGCGCCAGCAGCTTGGCGCCGGGACAGGGCTACAATGAGCAGTTCTTC.

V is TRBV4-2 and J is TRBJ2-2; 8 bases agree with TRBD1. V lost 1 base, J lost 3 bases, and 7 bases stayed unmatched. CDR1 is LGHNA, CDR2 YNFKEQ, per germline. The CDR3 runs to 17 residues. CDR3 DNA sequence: TGTGCCAGCAGCCAAGTCGGCCAGGGGGCCGACACCGGGGAGCTGTTTTTT. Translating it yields CASSQVGQGADTGELFF.

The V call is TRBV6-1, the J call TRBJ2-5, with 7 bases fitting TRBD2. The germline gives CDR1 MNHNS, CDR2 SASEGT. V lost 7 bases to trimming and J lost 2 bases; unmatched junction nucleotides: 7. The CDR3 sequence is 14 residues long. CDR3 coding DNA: TGTGCCAGCAAAGCGGGGCCGTCACAAGAGACCCAGTACTTC. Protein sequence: CASKAGPSQETQYF.